The T cell receptor beta chain described here comes from a study of cytomegalovirus exposure and HLA in healthy donors. This PCR relied on a set of 60 Vbeta primers and 13 Jbeta primers. Original analysis: Unique TCR beta chains numbered approximately 80 million in a later analysis, with roughly 11 million shared. The table came from immunoSEQ multiplex PCR; TCRdb's copy has only in-frame clones and leaves some out. The V and J calls and the clone size are those of that table, but D and trimming were determined from the DNA. The table includes 100,000 to 150,000 clones, 80% to 90% detected once. A remark on this clone: The antigen is unknown.

Notes on the study in general: Most likely, a cluster of highly shared sequence variants arose as a sequencing artifact. Researchers counted 180 or so TCR beta chains as cytomegalovirus-associated.

The receptor was derived from a woman in her 30s in good health and CMV-seronegative. Sequenced: PBMCs.

Here the CDR3 DNA reads TGTGCCAGGGAAGACAGGTCCTACAATGAGCAGTTCTTC. Protein product: CAREDRSYNEQFF. J is TRBJ2-1 and V is TRBV30, with D possibly matching TRBD1 (6 bases). Germline CDR1 GTSNPN, CDR2 SVGIG (reference sequence). CDR3 size: 13 residues. V lost 8 bases, J lost 1 base, and 12 bases lay in between.